Sequencing of this T cell receptor (beta chain) was carried out in a study of CD8+ T cells in alopecia areata. Broader study findings: Higher clonality than in normal scalp was seen in lesional scalp, especially alopecia totalis/universalis. Against the mouse data, patients shared TCRs less clearly, possibly for HLA reasons.

Both peripheral blood and punch biopsies of lesional scalp skin were obtained from patients who had alopecia areata. As for this clone: The antigen is unknown.

Extracted from the samples, RNA was reverse transcribed into cDNA to serve as the sequencing template. Repertoires were generated with immunoSEQ multiplex PCR, while TCRdb's copy carries only in-frame clones and drops some. The sample has hundreds of thousands of clones, about two thirds seen once. Here the sequenced sample was CD4+ T cells sorted from blood, taken at week 0. The source is a human donor with alopecia areata.

CDR3: CASSPQLAKNIQYF. The CDR3 nucleotides are TGTGCCAGCAGCCCCCAACTAGCCAAAAACATTCAGTACTTC. The chain joins TRBV7-8 to TRBJ2-4; D ambiguous. Between the trimmed V and J ends, which lost 5 bases and 0 bases, there was a span of 8 bases. The germline gives CDR1 SGHVS, CDR2 FQNEAQ. The CDR3 is made up of 14 amino acids.